This is a list of T cell receptor beta chains from one sample in a study of Tregs in tolerant kidney transplant recipients. Sequencing was performed with immunoSEQ multiplex PCR; in TCRdb, only in-frame clones are kept and a portion is missing. The sample has around 77,000 clones; under 98% are singletons. Sequencing was performed on CD4+ T cells from blood, taken before the transplant. These receptors originate from a human donor who received a combined kidney and bone marrow transplant. Both conserved end residues are part of each CDR3. Fields, in order: J gene, D gene, V gene, clone size, CDR3 DNA, CDR3 protein. D genes are given only for firm matches. Clone size is shown for a subset of rows, as once, few, many or a class of expanded clone.

J gene: TRBJ1-3; D gene: .; V gene: TRBV2; clone size: .; CDR3 DNA: TGTGCCAGCAGTGAAGCGCGGGCTTTCTCTGGAAACACCATATATTTT; CDR3 protein: CASSEARAFSGNTIYF
J gene: TRBJ2-1; D gene: .; V gene: TRBV6-4; clone size: .; CDR3 DNA: TGTGCCAGCAGTGACTCGGGCAGGGCGGGGGAGCAGTTCTTC; CDR3 protein: CASSDSGRAGEQFF
J gene: TRBJ1-3; D gene: .; V gene: TRBV2; clone size: few; CDR3 DNA: TGTGCCAGCATGAGCGAACCTTCTGGAAACACCATATATTTT; CDR3 protein: CASMSEPSGNTIYF
J gene: TRBJ2-7; D gene: TRBD1; V gene: TRBV10-3; clone size: .; CDR3 DNA: TGTGCCATCAGTGGGACAGGGATTTCCTACGAGCAGTACTTC; CDR3 protein: CAISGTGISYEQYF
J gene: TRBJ2-1; D gene: TRBD1; V gene: TRBV7-9; clone size: .; CDR3 DNA: TGTGCCAGCTGCCCTCGATGGACAGGTAACAATGAGCAGTTCTTC; CDR3 protein: CASCPRWTGNNEQFF
J gene: TRBJ1-6; D gene: TRBD1; V gene: TRBV6-5; clone size: .; CDR3 DNA: TGTGCCAGCAGTTACCGGGCAGGGGGCAATTCACCCCTCCACTTT; CDR3 protein: CASSYRAGGNSPLHF
J gene: TRBJ1-4; D gene: TRBD1; V gene: TRBV5-1; clone size: .; CDR3 DNA: TGCGCCAGCAGTGGGACAGATGAAAAACTGTTTTTT; CDR3 protein: CASSGTDEKLFF
J gene: TRBJ2-7; D gene: TRBD2; V gene: TRBV27; clone size: .; CDR3 DNA: TGTGCCAGCAGTCGGCGGGGGGGCCTAACCTACGAGCAGTACTTC; CDR3 protein: CASSRRGGLTYEQYF
J gene: TRBJ2-2; D gene: TRBD2; V gene: TRBV5-1; clone size: .; CDR3 DNA: TGCGCCAGCAGCTTGGAGGTAGCGGGCGCCGGGGAGCTGTTTTTT; CDR3 protein: CASSLEVAGAGELFF
J gene: TRBJ1-2; D gene: .; V gene: TRBV29-1; clone size: .; CDR3 DNA: TGCAGCGTTGAAGCGCGGACAGCTAACTATGGCTACACCTTC; CDR3 protein: CSVEARTANYGYTF
J gene: TRBJ1-5; D gene: TRBD1; V gene: TRBV7-2; clone size: .; CDR3 DNA: TGTGCCAGCAGCTTAGTAGGACAGGGCAATCAGCCCCAGCATTTT; CDR3 protein: CASSLVGQGNQPQHF
J gene: TRBJ1-1; D gene: TRBD1; V gene: TRBV19; clone size: .; CDR3 DNA: TGTGCCAGTGGAGGGACAGGGATAAACACTGAAGCTTTCTTT; CDR3 protein: CASGGTGINTEAFF
J gene: TRBJ1-4; D gene: .; V gene: TRBV7-9; clone size: .; CDR3 DNA: TGTGCCAGCAGCTTTCGGGTAGAGTCTAATGAAAAACTGTTTTTT; CDR3 protein: CASSFRVESNEKLFF
J gene: TRBJ1-4; D gene: .; V gene: TRBV5-6; clone size: .; CDR3 DNA: TGTGCCAGCAGCTTGGCCGGGGGGCCGGGACTTTTT; CDR3 protein: CASSLAGGPGLF
J gene: TRBJ2-3; D gene: TRBD2; V gene: TRBV4-3; clone size: .; CDR3 DNA: TGCGCCAGCAGCCAAGGGTCTAGCGGGAGTGCAGATACGCAGTATTTT; CDR3 protein: CASSQGSSGSADTQYF
J gene: TRBJ2-7; D gene: .; V gene: TRBV7-2; clone size: .; CDR3 DNA: TGTGCCAGCAGCTTAAGTAGCCCCTACGAGCAGTACTTC; CDR3 protein: CASSLSSPYEQYF
J gene: TRBJ1-4; D gene: .; V gene: TRBV21-1; clone size: .; CDR3 DNA: TGTGCCAGCAGCAAAGGACTCCGGAATGAAAAACTGTTTTTT; CDR3 protein: CASSKGLRNEKLFF
J gene: TRBJ1-5; D gene: .; V gene: TRBV15; clone size: .; CDR3 DNA: TGTGCCACCAGCACCAGGACATGGGATAGCAATCAGCCCCAGCATTTT; CDR3 protein: CATSTRTWDSNQPQHF
J gene: TRBJ1-3; D gene: .; V gene: TRBV9; clone size: .; CDR3 DNA: TGTGCCAGCAGCGTAGGGCACTCGGGGGTTTCTGGAAACACCATATATTTT; CDR3 protein: CASSVGHSGVSGNTIYF
J gene: TRBJ1-3; D gene: .; V gene: TRBV5-5; clone size: once; CDR3 DNA: TGTGCCAGCAGCTTTGAGAGCTCTGGAAACACCATATATTTT; CDR3 protein: CASSFESSGNTIYF
J gene: TRBJ1-1; D gene: .; V gene: TRBV29-1; clone size: .; CDR3 DNA: TGCAGCGTTGTCGGGAACACTGAAGCTTTCTTT; CDR3 protein: CSVVGNTEAFF
J gene: TRBJ2-7; D gene: TRBD2; V gene: TRBV5-1; clone size: .; CDR3 DNA: TGCGCCAGCAGCCTGGGACTAGCGGATTGGGGCCACGAGCAGTACTTC; CDR3 protein: CASSLGLADWGHEQYF
J gene: TRBJ2-3; D gene: TRBD2; V gene: TRBV9; clone size: .; CDR3 DNA: TGTGCCAGCAGCGACTCGGGGGGGCCTAGCACAGATACGCAGTATTTT; CDR3 protein: CASSDSGGPSTDTQYF
J gene: TRBJ2-5; D gene: .; V gene: TRBV5-1; clone size: .; CDR3 DNA: TGCGCCAGCAGCTACAATCAAGAGACCCAGTACTTC; CDR3 protein: CASSYNQETQYF
J gene: TRBJ2-7; D gene: .; V gene: TRBV29-1; clone size: .; CDR3 DNA: TGCAGCGTTGTGGACAGAACCTACGAGCAGTACTTC; CDR3 protein: CSVVDRTYEQYF
J gene: TRBJ2-4; D gene: .; V gene: TRBV7-9; clone size: .; CDR3 DNA: TGTGCCAGCAGCTACGCAGGACAGGGAGGGGCCATTCAGTACTTC; CDR3 protein: CASSYAGQGGAIQYF
J gene: TRBJ1-1; D gene: .; V gene: TRBV11-2; clone size: .; CDR3 DNA: TGTGCCAGCAGCTTAGGCCCCCCGGGCAGGGGGAACACTGAAGCTTTCTTT; CDR3 protein: CASSLGPPGRGNTEAFF
J gene: TRBJ2-2; D gene: TRBD2; V gene: TRBV5-1; clone size: .; CDR3 DNA: TGCGCCAGCAGCTTAGCTACTAGCGGGCTGAACACCGGGGAGCTGTTTTTT; CDR3 protein: CASSLATSGLNTGELFF
J gene: TRBJ1-5; D gene: .; V gene: TRBV6-5; clone size: .; CDR3 DNA: TGTGCCAGCAGTTACAAACAGGGAAGCAATCAGCCCCAGCATTTT; CDR3 protein: CASSYKQGSNQPQHF
J gene: TRBJ1-1; D gene: .; V gene: TRBV2; clone size: .; CDR3 DNA: TGTGCCAGCTCCTTGGGGGGGATCTGGAACACTGAAGCTTTCTTT; CDR3 protein: CASSLGGIWNTEAFF
J gene: TRBJ1-5; D gene: .; V gene: TRBV15; clone size: .; CDR3 DNA: TGTGCCACCAGCAGCGGGGGGGGGATCAATCAGCCCCAGCATTTT; CDR3 protein: CATSSGGGINQPQHF
J gene: TRBJ1-2; D gene: .; V gene: TRBV5-4; clone size: .; CDR3 DNA: TGTGCCAGCAGCTTGGGAGGACAGTCCTCCTATGGCTACACCTTC; CDR3 protein: CASSLGGQSSYGYTF
J gene: TRBJ2-1; D gene: TRBD2; V gene: TRBV20-1; clone size: once; CDR3 DNA: TGCAGTGCTAGACTAGCGGGAGAGCAGTTCTTC; CDR3 protein: CSARLAGEQFF
J gene: TRBJ2-1; D gene: .; V gene: TRBV5-6; clone size: .; CDR3 DNA: TGTGCCAGCAGCCCGCTGGAGTATTACAATGAGCAGTTCTTC; CDR3 protein: CASSPLEYYNEQFF
J gene: TRBJ2-1; D gene: .; V gene: TRBV5-1; clone size: once; CDR3 DNA: TGCGCCAGCAGCTCGACAGACAGCTCCTACAATGAGCAGTTCTTC; CDR3 protein: CASSSTDSSYNEQFF
J gene: TRBJ1-2; D gene: .; V gene: TRBV13; clone size: .; CDR3 DNA: TGTGCCAGCAGCTTAACAGGCTATGGCTACACCTTC; CDR3 protein: CASSLTGYGYTF
J gene: TRBJ2-1; D gene: TRBD1; V gene: TRBV5-1; clone size: .; CDR3 DNA: TGCGCCAGCAGCACAGCACAGGGGTCCTACAATGAGCAGTTCTTC; CDR3 protein: CASSTAQGSYNEQFF
J gene: TRBJ2-5; D gene: .; V gene: TRBV5-1; clone size: .; CDR3 DNA: TGCGCCAGCAGCCTAAACCAAGAGACCCAGTACTTC; CDR3 protein: CASSLNQETQYF
J gene: TRBJ1-2; D gene: TRBD1; V gene: TRBV2; clone size: once; CDR3 DNA: TGTGCCAGCAGTGAGGTAGACAGGGCCTATGGCTACACCTTC; CDR3 protein: CASSEVDRAYGYTF
J gene: TRBJ2-5; D gene: .; V gene: TRBV10-1; clone size: .; CDR3 DNA: TGCGCCAGCGCCCGGAACAGGGATGTAGGAGAGACCCAGTACTTC; CDR3 protein: CASARNRDVGETQYF
J gene: TRBJ1-5; D gene: .; V gene: TRBV2; clone size: .; CDR3 DNA: TGTGCCAGCAGTGTGCGGAGAAATAGCAATCAGCCCCAGCATTTT; CDR3 protein: CASSVRRNSNQPQHF